This T cell receptor (beta chain) was sequenced in a study of blood T cell repertoires in COVID-19. With V trimmed by 4 bases and J by 2 bases, 2 bases remained unmatched. This CDR3 is built from 15 residues. Germline values: CDR1 MNHEY, CDR2 SVGAGI. Generated by immunoSEQ multiplex PCR, the TCRdb table keeps only in-frame clones and is missing some. Altogether under 130,000 clones are present, about 90% being singletons, with the ten largest covering around 3.3%. What was sequenced was peripheral blood. The receptor comes from a man between 50 and 59 years old in a cohort sampled during active COVID-19. The V and J genes are TRBV6-5 and TRBJ2-6; TRBD2 matches at 7 bases. CDR3 protein: CASSFAGAGANVLTF. CDR3 sequence (DNA): TGTGCCAGCAGTTTCGCGGGGGCTGGGGCCAACGTCCTGACTTTC.